This entry is about one T cell receptor beta chain. Its antigen is currently not known. Base qualities are missing; no much larger clone stands one base away. The immunoSEQ Assay, a bias-controlled multiplex PCR, was used to amplify TCRbeta CDR3 regions from genomic DNA. In the original analysis: The number of nucleated cells in each sample was estimated by amplification of reference gene primers within the assay. Sequence reads were collapsed and filtered to measure the absolute abundance of every unique TCRbeta CDR3 rearrangement. Productive Simpson clonality was computed per sample as the square root of Simpson's diversity index over productive rearrangements. The source is immuneACCESS, and TCRdb retained only in-frame sequences with V and J called. Part of the clones is not carried over; for the studies checked, unresolved V genes explain less than half of this, and the remainder is unexplained. V and J calls plus clone size are reproduced from that table; the DNA served to infer D and trimming. In all, the sample holds some 180,000 clones, and 90% of those were seen once. The top ten clonotypes cover less than 0.7% of the sample.

The sample is drawn from a study of blood T cell repertoires in COVID-19 (dated by TCRdb to about 2020). About the investigation overall: Collaborator samples came from the United States, Italy and Spain and covered acute and convalescent phases of COVID-19. Samples came from the ongoing ImmuneRACE study (first 160 participants) plus 1,254 subjects from 6 global collaborators. Where available, HLA class I and class II types were obtained from metadata supplied by the sample provider rather than from assay-based typing. The repertoires were released in a freely available public database meant as a resource for research on the immune response to SARS-CoV-2. The dataset comprised deeply sampled blood TCRbeta repertoires from subjects exposed to, actively infected with, or recovered from COVID-19. The material from the prospective study consisted of cDNA or gDNA derived from T cells, B-cell-depleted T cells, or PBMCs. Sample metadata almost always included a de-identified subject ID, COVID-19 status, age in years and sex.

Collaborating institutions collected whole blood in K2EDTA tubes following their own protocols. For TCRbeta analysis, collaborators shipped samples in one of three forms: frozen whole blood, isolated PBMCs, or DNA extracted from either of those sample types. CDR1 and CDR2 (ENHRY, SYGVKD) derive from the germline V gene. Counted from cysteine to phenylalanine, this CDR3 has 15 amino acids. Only the CDR3 part of the read is kept: 45 bases, read in frame from the first base. The junction carries 12 bases between V and J, which are trimmed by 0 bases and 6 bases respectively. Broad study findings and their caveats: The quantity of clinical and demographic metadata differed by source and by participant and was supplied without curation.

The origin of this receptor is a man aged 50-60 years with acute or convalescent COVID-19. Sequencing used peripheral blood. Here the chain combines TRBV10-3 and TRBJ2-4; a weak D assignment points to TRBD1 (7 bases agree). CDR3 loop: CAISESRGQRNIQYF. The DNA sequence is TGTGCCATCAGTGAGTCGCGGGGACAGCGAAACATTCAGTACTTC.